This is a list of T cell receptor beta chains from one sample in a study of T cell repertoires in cytomegalovirus infection. TCRdb recomputed calls from the reads with MiXCR, one row per CDR3 protein. Of hundreds of thousands of distinct CDR3 sequences detected, 15% to 20% appear once; the ten largest clones hold 7.5% to 9.5%. The material sequenced was PBMCs. The origin of the receptors is a human donor in good health (CMV status not recorded). Some clones in this sample may be carry-over from other donors' samples. The CDR3 runs from the conserved cysteine through the conserved F or W. A D gene is named only where the DNA matches it firmly. Clone size is not always given. Where it is, it says once, few, many or a class for expanded clones.

clone_size,d_call,cdr3_length,j_call,v_call,cdr3_aa,cdr3_nt
many,-,13,TRBJ2-6,TRBV7-9,CASSPTGANVLTF,TGTGCCAGCAGCCCAACGGGGGCCAACGTCCTGACTTTC
many,-,16,TRBJ2-5,TRBV7-2,CASSLFPTETGETQYF,TGTGCCAGCAGCTTGTTCCCCACGGAAACGGGGGAGACCCAGTACTTC
many,TRBD1,15,TRBJ1-5,TRBV7-2,CASSPGTGNGQPQHF,TGTGCCAGCAGCCCAGGGACAGGGAATGGTCAGCCCCAGCATTTT
many,TRBD2,15,TRBJ2-3,TRBV7-6,CASSSIAGVTDTQYF,TGTGCCAGCAGCAGTATAGCGGGGGTCACAGATACGCAGTATTTT
many,-,13,TRBJ1-1,TRBV7-6,CASSLGAGDEAFF,TGTGCCAGCAGCTTAGGGGCGGGGGATGAAGCTTTCTTT
few,-,13,TRBJ2-7,TRBV6-5,CASSPQGEYEQYF,TGTGCCAGCAGTCCCCAAGGGGAATACGAGCAGTACTTC
-,-,14,TRBJ1-6,TRBV29-1,CSVVLPGGIPSLHF,TGCAGCGTTGTGCTCCCGGGGGGGATTCCATCCCTCCACTTT
-,TRBD1,15,TRBJ1-1,TRBV15,CATSRDKTGGTEAFF,TGTGCCACCAGCAGAGATAAGACAGGGGGCACTGAAGCTTTCTTT
-,TRBD1,14,TRBJ2-7,TRBV2,CASQDRAGPYEQYF,TGTGCCAGCCAGGACAGGGCCGGACCCTACGAGCAGTACTTC
many,-,15,TRBJ1-5,TRBV19,CASSIVGGSNQPQHF,TGTGCCAGTAGTATAGTCGGGGGTAGCAATCAGCCCCAGCATTTT
few,TRBD1,16,TRBJ2-5,TRBV20-1,CSARTLQDRARETQYF,TGCAGTGCTAGAACCCTTCAGGACAGGGCTAGGGAGACCCAGTACTTC
few,-,13,TRBJ2-7,TRBV11-2,CASSPGVLYEQYF,TGTGCCAGCAGCCCGGGAGTATTGTACGAGCAGTACTTC
few,TRBD2,19,TRBJ2-7,TRBV6-2/TRBV6-3,CASSYSAIPLAGGPNEQYF,TGTGCCAGCAGTTACTCCGCCATTCCACTAGCGGGAGGGCCTAACGAGCAGTACTTC
once,-,14,TRBJ1-4,TRBV4-2,CASSSSGGWEKLFF,TGTGCCAGCAGCTCCAGTGGAGGATGGGAAAAACTGTTTTTT
-,-,15,TRBJ1-3,TRBV14,CASSKGDFYRDTIYF,TGTGCCAGCAGCAAAGGAGATTTTTACCGGGACACCATATATTTT
few,-,13,TRBJ1-5,TRBV20-1,CSARPTQNQPQHF,TGCAGTGCCAGGCCAACCCAAAATCAGCCCCAGCATTTT
many,-,15,TRBJ2-4,TRBV6-2/TRBV6-3,CASSYSSRDKNIQYF,TGTGCCAGCAGTTACTCGTCGCGAGACAAAAACATTCAGTACTTC
-,-,13,TRBJ2-1,TRBV6-5,CASSPRGPRGQFF,TGTGCCAGCAGTCCCCGGGGGCCCCGGGGGCAGTTCTTC
-,TRBD2,14,TRBJ2-7,TRBV29-1,CSVELAGGADEQYF,TGCAGCGTTGAATTGGCGGGAGGTGCCGACGAGCAGTACTTC
few,-,15,TRBJ2-5,TRBV5-1,CASSLVVGRGETQYF,TGCGCCAGCAGCTTGGTGGTCGGGAGAGGAGAGACCCAGTACTTC
many,-,14,TRBJ1-1,TRBV7-2,CASSSSRQETEAFF,TGTGCCAGCAGCTCTAGTCGACAGGAGACTGAAGCTTTCTTT
few,-,15,TRBJ1-5,TRBV12-3/TRBV12-4,CASRRTGRSNQPQHF,TGTGCCAGCAGGCGAACAGGGCGAAGCAATCAGCCCCAGCATTTT
-,-,12,TRBJ1-4,TRBV30,CAARGTNEKLFF,TGTGCCGCGCGGGGAACTAATGAAAAACTGTTTTTT
-,-,16,TRBJ2-6,TRBV5-1,CASSRVGYAGANVLTF,TGCGCCAGCAGCCGGGTGGGGTATGCTGGGGCCAACGTCCTGACTTTC
few,-,16,TRBJ2-2,TRBV6-2/TRBV6-3,CASSYEAGTNTGELFF,TGTGCCAGCAGTTACGAGGCGGGAACGAACACCGGGGAGCTGTTTTTT
many,-,13,TRBJ1-2,TRBV25-1,CASRPGRISGYTF,TGTGCCAGCCGCCCGGGACGGATCTCTGGCTACACCTTC
-,-,14,TRBJ2-6,TRBV7-2,CASSLVAGANVLTF,TGTGCCAGCAGCTTAGTGGCCGGAGCCAACGTCCTGACTTTC
few,-,13,TRBJ2-1,TRBV4-3,CASSPRVGREQFF,TGCGCCAGCAGCCCCCGGGTCGGGCGGGAGCAGTTCTTC
-,-,14,TRBJ2-3,TRBV2,CASNLDRNSDTQYF,TGTGCCAGCAACCTAGACCGAAACTCCGATACGCAGTATTTT
few,TRBD2,14,TRBJ2-7,TRBV6-2/TRBV6-3,CASSTRREEDEQYF,TGTGCCAGCAGCACAAGGCGGGAGGAGGACGAGCAGTACTTC
-,-,12,TRBJ2-3,TRBV20-1,CSARSGTDTQYF,TGCAGTGCTAGATCCGGAACAGATACGCAGTATTTT